These 16 T cell receptor beta chains came from one sample sequenced in a study of blood T cell repertoires in COVID-19. Measured with immunoSEQ multiplex PCR; TCRdb has only the in-frame clones, and not every one. The repertoire holds 100,000 to 150,000 clones, with roughly 84% as singletons. Specimen: peripheral blood. The source is a woman of 80 years or more with acute or convalescent COVID-19.

This clone has just a few counts. V and J are TRBV5-5 and TRBJ1-4; 9 bases agree with TRBD1. Germline values: CDR1 SGHKS, CDR2 YYEKEE (reference sequence). This CDR3 is built from 15 residues. The V and J ends lost 4 bases and 7 bases, in that order; junction bases with no gene match: 8. CDR3 sequence reads: CASSTPGQGAEKLFF. The CDR3 DNA sequence: TGTGCCAGCAGCACTCCGGGACAGGGTGCTGAAAAACTGTTTTTT.

The chain couples TRBV4-1 to TRBJ2-1; weak D call: TRBD1 (6 bases). This CDR3 is built from 17 residues. Trimming stripped 4 bases from V and 3 bases from J, with 19 bases between. Germline V gene sequence: CDR1 MGHRA, CDR2 YSYEKL. The CDR3 region has the DNA TGCGCCAGCAGCCGAAGTCGTAGGGGGTCTTACTACAATGAGCAGTTCTTC. Its protein is CASSRSRRGSYYNEQFF.

This sequence joins TRBV20-1 and TRBJ1-1; possibly TRBD1 for D (5 bases). Trimming removed 7 bases from V and 1 base from J, with 7 bases in between. Germline CDR1 and CDR2: DFQATT and SNEGSKA (reference sequence). This CDR3 is 11 amino acids long. The CDR3 protein is CSVQGNTEAFF. Written as DNA, the CDR3 is TGCAGTGTCCAGGGGAACACTGAAGCTTTCTTT.

The chain employs TRBV5-6 and TRBJ1-6; D might be TRBD1 (5 bases). The CDR3 is 18 residues long. Germline CDR1 and CDR2: SGHDT and YYEEEE. V was shortened by 4 bases and J by 7 bases, with 24 bases between the two germline ends. The CDR3 loop reads CASSLRRTFDSQNSPLHF. The CDR3, as DNA: TGTGCCAGCAGCCTTCGCCGGACCTTTGACAGTCAAAATTCACCCCTCCACTTT.

This chain uses TRBV19 with TRBJ2-2; tentatively, D is TRBD2 (7 bases). Trimming pared 4 bases from V and 1 base from J, leaving 10 bases between. This CDR3 is 15 amino acids long. The V gene's germline CDR1 is LNHDA and CDR2 SQIVND (reference sequence). CDR3 bases: TGTGCCAGTAGTACCGGGGGGCGGAACACCGGGGAGCTGTTTTTT. Residues: CASSTGGRNTGELFF.

This clone was seen only a few times. The chain recombines TRBV5-1 with TRBJ2-7; D gene uncertain. In germline, CDR1 is SGHRS, CDR2 YFSETQ. Trimming shortened V by 0 bases and J by 0 bases, and 13 bases separated the two germline ends. The CDR3 has 16 residues. CDR3: CASSLAGQASSYEQYF. The CDR3 DNA is TGCGCCAGCAGCTTGGCCGGTCAGGCCAGCTCCTACGAGCAGTACTTC.

V gene TRBV9 combines with J gene TRBJ2-2; D might be TRBD1 (5 bases). The germline CDR1 and CDR2 sequences are SGDLS and YYNGEE. Trimming took off 2 bases at V and 4 bases at J, with 12 bases between the two ends. This CDR3 is 15 amino acids long. The CDR3 loop is CASSVTQGSTGELFF. CDR3 nucleotides: TGTGCCAGCAGCGTGACCCAGGGTAGCACCGGGGAGCTGTTTTTT.

The rearrangement uses TRBV5-1 and TRBJ2-7, with a weak D call TRBD2 (6 bases). Trimming took 0 bases from V and 3 from J, leaving 10 bases between them. From germline, CDR1 is SGHRS and CDR2 YFSETQ. This CDR3 is built from 14 residues. DNA of the CDR3: TGCGCCAGCAGCTTGGACGGGAGTAGCTACGAGCAGTACTTC. This encodes CASSLDGSSYEQYF.

The chain has TRBV19 and TRBJ2-1; maybe TRBD2 (5 bases). The CDR3 has 13 amino acids. Germline assignment: CDR1 LNHDA and CDR2 SQIVND (reference sequence). Trimming removed 4 bases at V and 7 bases at J, with 11 bases between. CDR3 protein: CASSTTVANEQFF. The CDR3 nucleotides are TGTGCCAGTAGTACTACCGTAGCGAATGAGCAGTTCTTC.

This clone came up once. The rearrangement links TRBV27 to TRBJ1-2, with TRBD1 identical over 8 bases. Germline V gene sequence: CDR1 MNHEY, CDR2 SMNVEV (reference sequence). This CDR3 comprises 17 residues. V lost 8 bases to trimming and J lost 4 bases; unmatched junction nucleotides: 18. CDR3 coding DNA: TGTGCCAGCCCCTCCCCCGGACAGGGCTCCATTCCCTATGGCTACACCTTC. Protein product: CASPSPGQGSIPYGYTF.

J is TRBJ2-3 and V is TRBV4-3, with 16 bases identical to TRBD2. With V trimmed by 5 bases and J by 5 bases, 7 bases remained unmatched. The V gene's germline CDR1 is LGHNA and CDR2 YSLEER. The CDR3 runs 17 residues. The CDR3 loop is CASSLGLAGGLRDTQYF. CDR3 sequence (DNA): TGCGCCAGCAGCTTGGGACTAGCGGGGGGGCTAAGAGATACGCAGTATTTT.

V is TRBV3-1 (or the pseudogene TRBV3-2) and J is TRBJ2-1, with 12 bases fitting TRBD2. CDR3 size: 17 residues. Looked up from germline, CDR1 is LGHDT and CDR2 is YNNKEL (reference sequence). V shed 3 bases, J shed 6 bases, and the junction held 9 bases outside the gene matches. CDR3 protein: CASSHQRLAGGGNEQFF. For the CDR3, the DNA is TGTGCCAGCAGCCATCAGAGGCTAGCGGGGGGGGGCAATGAGCAGTTCTTC.

The J gene is TRBJ2-7, the V gene TRBV2, with no clear D. V lost 0 bases and J 1 base, leaving 7 bases between the germline ends. Germline V gene sequence: CDR1 SNHLY, CDR2 FYNNEI. There are 14 residues in the CDR3. The CDR3 sequence is CASSEAFQSYEQYF. The CDR3 DNA sequence: TGTGCCAGCAGTGAAGCATTCCAATCCTACGAGCAGTACTTC.

This rearrangement joins TRBV2 to TRBJ1-3, with 9 bases identical to TRBD1. This CDR3 has 15 amino acids. Unmatched junction bases numbered 5, after V lost 6 bases and J lost 2 bases. Per germline, CDR1 SNHLY and CDR2 FYNNEI. Here the CDR3 reads CASSEQGATGNTIYF. In DNA, the CDR3 is TGTGCCAGCAGCGAACAGGGGGCGACTGGAAACACCATATATTTT.

This chain links TRBV29-1 with TRBJ2-6, with a possible D match to TRBD2 (5 bases). V lost 6 bases, J lost 4 bases, and 10 bases lay in between. Germline V gene data show CDR1 as SQVTM and CDR2 as ANQGSEA. The CDR3 extends over 13 amino acids. The CDR3 reads CSVGTGGANVLTF. DNA of the CDR3: TGCAGCGTCGGAACGGGGGGGGCCAACGTCCTGACTTTC.

The V call is TRBV5-1, the J call TRBJ2-5; 12 bases line up with TRBD2. There are 15 residues in the CDR3. V dropped 4 bases and J dropped 2; count of bases not matched to a gene: 3. Germline loops: CDR1 SGHRS, CDR2 YFSETQ. CDR3 protein: CASSALAGGQETQYF. CDR3 coding DNA: TGCGCCAGCAGCGCCCTAGCGGGGGGGCAAGAGACCCAGTACTTC. The full variable domain, completed using reference TRBV5-1 and TRBJ2-5, is KAGVTQTPRYLIKTRGQQVTLSCSPISGHRSVSWYQQTPGQGLQFLFEYFSETQRNKGNFPGRFSGRQFSNSRSEMNVSTLELGDSALYLCASSALAGGQETQYFGPGTRLLVL.